This TCR beta chain was observed in a study of cytomegalovirus exposure and HLA in healthy donors. Study results and limitations: Later analysis reportedly placed an Asian-associated ancestry cluster below the approximately 650-donor mean in N-insertions. Cytomegalovirus-associated status was assigned to about 160 TCR beta chains.

In regard to this clone: The antigen is undetermined.

The PCR had 60 Vbeta and 13 Jbeta primers. The method was immunoSEQ multiplex PCR; TCRdb's version includes in-frame clones alone and lacks a portion of them. In the table there are around 150,000 clones, roughly 85% of which are singletons. Although they were nominally healthy when sampled, donors likely had unrecorded immune exposures. Sequencing input: PBMCs. This TCR derives from a man aged 35-49 years in good health and CMV-seropositive.

The DNA of the CDR3 is TGTGCCACCAGCAGGGGACTAGCGGACTCCTACGAGCAGTACTTC. Encoded protein: CATSRGLADSYEQYF. The rearrangement uses TRBV15 and TRBJ2-7; 11 bases map to TRBD2. J gave up 0 bases and V 3 bases, and 1 base lay outside the gene matches. CDR3 length: 15 amino acids. Germline-derived CDR1 and CDR2 are LNHNV and YYDKDF (reference sequence).